The present T cell receptor beta chain was sequenced within a study of cytomegalovirus exposure and HLA in healthy donors. The wider study: From about 180 million T cells, an earlier analysis saw approximately 110 million unique TCR beta sequences. Study-wide results and limits: Three of the chains that were CMV-associated were confirmed in vitro to be specific for CMV antigens. Later work showed greater clonal expansion in HLA-associated TCR beta chains than in equally common others.

Details on this clone: Its antigen is unidentified.

Germline V gives CDR1 SQVTM, CDR2 ANQGSEA. V dropped 4 bases and J dropped 3 bases, with 10 bases sitting between them. This CDR3 is built from 13 residues. Amplification used 60 Vbeta primers and 13 Jbeta primers. Measured with immunoSEQ multiplex PCR; TCRdb has only the in-frame clones, and not every one. Found here are 150,000 to 200,000 clones, approximately 86% of them singletons; the top ten hold about 1.7%. All the people who gave samples were healthy bone marrow donors. V is TRBV29-1 and J is TRBJ1-5, with a possible D match to TRBD1 (5 bases). The sequence was collected from a woman aged 18-35 years in good health and CMV-seronegative. Sequencing was carried out using PBMCs. In DNA, the CDR3 is TGCAGCGTTGTCGGGGGGGACAATCAGCCCCAGCATTTT. This gives the protein CSVVGGDNQPQHF.